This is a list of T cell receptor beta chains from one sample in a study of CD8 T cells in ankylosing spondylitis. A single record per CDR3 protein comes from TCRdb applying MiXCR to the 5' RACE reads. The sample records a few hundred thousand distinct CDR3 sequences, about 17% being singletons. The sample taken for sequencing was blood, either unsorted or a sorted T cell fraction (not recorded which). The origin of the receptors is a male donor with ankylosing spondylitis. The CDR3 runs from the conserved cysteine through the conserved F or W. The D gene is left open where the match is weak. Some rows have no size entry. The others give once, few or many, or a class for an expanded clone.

cdr3_nt: TGTGCCAGCAGTTTCGGGCCCGCCTACGAGCAGTACTTC
cdr3_aa: CASSFGPAYEQYF
d_call: .
j_call: TRBJ2-7
v_call: TRBV27
clone_size: few

cdr3_nt: TGTGCCAGCAGTTACCCCACCGCGGGGGGCACCGGGGAGCTGTTTTTT
cdr3_aa: CASSYPTAGGTGELFF
d_call: TRBD2
j_call: TRBJ2-2
v_call: TRBV6-2/TRBV6-3
clone_size: .

cdr3_nt: TGTGCCAGCAGCAGACGTGGGGACAACTATGGCTACACCTTC
cdr3_aa: CASSRRGDNYGYTF
d_call: .
j_call: TRBJ1-2
v_call: TRBV27
clone_size: once

cdr3_nt: TGCGCCAGCAGCCAAGTCAGTAGCTCCTACAATGAGCAGTTCTTC
cdr3_aa: CASSQVSSSYNEQFF
d_call: .
j_call: TRBJ2-1
v_call: TRBV4-3
clone_size: .

cdr3_nt: TGCGCCAGCAGCCTACGAGGGACACTGAACACTGAAGCTTTCTTT
cdr3_aa: CASSLRGTLNTEAFF
d_call: .
j_call: TRBJ1-1
v_call: TRBV4-1
clone_size: .

cdr3_nt: TGTGCCAGCCCCGACGGGACTGGCTACACCTTC
cdr3_aa: CASPDGTGYTF
d_call: .
j_call: TRBJ1-2
v_call: TRBV2
clone_size: .

cdr3_nt: TGTGCCAGCAGTTACCCCCTGGGGGAGGGTCAGGCGGATTCACCCCTCCACTTT
cdr3_aa: CASSYPLGEGQADSPLHF
d_call: .
j_call: TRBJ1-6
v_call: TRBV6-5
clone_size: .

cdr3_nt: TGCGCCAGCAGCTGGACACCGGGGAACACCGGGGAGCTGTTTTTT
cdr3_aa: CASSWTPGNTGELFF
d_call: .
j_call: TRBJ2-2
v_call: TRBV5-1
clone_size: .

cdr3_nt: TGCGCCAGCAGCCAATCCCAGGAAAACTATGGCTACACCTTC
cdr3_aa: CASSQSQENYGYTF
d_call: .
j_call: TRBJ1-2
v_call: TRBV4-1
clone_size: many

cdr3_nt: TGTGCCAGCAGACTAGACAGGGGGAACACTGAAGCTTTCTTT
cdr3_aa: CASRLDRGNTEAFF
d_call: TRBD1
j_call: TRBJ1-1
v_call: TRBV6-2/TRBV6-3
clone_size: few

cdr3_nt: TGTGCCAGCAGCTCTAGAACGACAGGGAACTATGGCTACACCTTC
cdr3_aa: CASSSRTTGNYGYTF
d_call: TRBD1
j_call: TRBJ1-2
v_call: TRBV7-8
clone_size: .

cdr3_nt: TGTGCCAGCAGCTTATCACCCTCGCAAGCTGAAGCTTTCTTT
cdr3_aa: CASSLSPSQAEAFF
d_call: .
j_call: TRBJ1-1
v_call: TRBV5-4
clone_size: once

cdr3_nt: TGTGCCAGCAGCTTTCTGGAGGAGGAAGAGACCCAGTACTTC
cdr3_aa: CASSFLEEEETQYF
d_call: .
j_call: TRBJ2-5
v_call: TRBV11-2
clone_size: few

cdr3_nt: TGTGCCAGCAGATCCGGGACTAGCGCATACGAGCAGTACTTC
cdr3_aa: CASRSGTSAYEQYF
d_call: TRBD2
j_call: TRBJ2-7
v_call: TRBV12-3/TRBV12-4
clone_size: .

cdr3_nt: TGTGCCAGCAGTTGGAGTAGTCCCCTTCCTTACAATGAGCAGTTCTTC
cdr3_aa: CASSWSSPLPYNEQFF
d_call: .
j_call: TRBJ2-1
v_call: TRBV7-9
clone_size: few

cdr3_nt: TGTGCCAGCAGCTTAGCCTGGGGAGGGTCCCATGCCAAAAACATTCAGTACTTC
cdr3_aa: CASSLAWGGSHAKNIQYF
d_call: TRBD2
j_call: TRBJ2-4
v_call: TRBV7-6
clone_size: few

cdr3_nt: TGCGCCAGCAGCCCCATGGGGGATACGCAGTATTTT
cdr3_aa: CASSPMGDTQYF
d_call: .
j_call: TRBJ2-3
v_call: TRBV5-1
clone_size: .

cdr3_nt: TGTGCCAGCAGCCCCGTGGGGAATAACTATGGCTACACCTTC
cdr3_aa: CASSPVGNNYGYTF
d_call: .
j_call: TRBJ1-2
v_call: TRBV7-2
clone_size: few

cdr3_nt: TGTGCCAGCAGCATCGGTGACAGCACAGATACGCAGTATTTT
cdr3_aa: CASSIGDSTDTQYF
d_call: .
j_call: TRBJ2-3
v_call: TRBV9
clone_size: .

cdr3_nt: TGTGCCAGCAGCTACGAGCAGCGGAACACTGAAGCTTTCTTT
cdr3_aa: CASSYEQRNTEAFF
d_call: .
j_call: TRBJ1-1
v_call: TRBV7-9
clone_size: many

cdr3_nt: TGTGCCAGCAGCCCGTACCCCGGGGGGAAAGAGACCCAGTACTTC
cdr3_aa: CASSPYPGGKETQYF
d_call: TRBD2
j_call: TRBJ2-5
v_call: TRBV7-9
clone_size: few

cdr3_nt: TGTGCCAGCAGCCCACCCTCTAGCGGGAGGGCCTTTTACGAGCAGTACTTC
cdr3_aa: CASSPPSSGRAFYEQYF
d_call: TRBD2
j_call: TRBJ2-7
v_call: TRBV7-9
clone_size: few

cdr3_nt: TGTGCCAGCAGTTGGGGCTCGGGTGACTACGTTCAGTACTTC
cdr3_aa: CASSWGSGDYVQYF
d_call: .
j_call: TRBJ2-4
v_call: TRBV12-3/TRBV12-4
clone_size: many

cdr3_nt: TGTGCCAGCAGCTCGTCGACAGGGAGCTACGAGCAGTACTTC
cdr3_aa: CASSSSTGSYEQYF
d_call: TRBD1
j_call: TRBJ2-7
v_call: TRBV7-9
clone_size: few

cdr3_nt: TGTGCCAGCAGTTTAGCGGGACAGCTACAGCCCCAGCATTTT
cdr3_aa: CASSLAGQLQPQHF
d_call: TRBD1
j_call: TRBJ1-5
v_call: TRBV27
clone_size: many

cdr3_nt: TGTGCCAGCAGTCGTGCGGAAAGCTCCTACAATGAGCAGTTCTTC
cdr3_aa: CASSRAESSYNEQFF
d_call: .
j_call: TRBJ2-1
v_call: TRBV6-2/TRBV6-3
clone_size: .

cdr3_nt: TGTGCCAGCAGCCCCAACATATTCTACGAGCAGTACTTC
cdr3_aa: CASSPNIFYEQYF
d_call: .
j_call: TRBJ2-7
v_call: TRBV3-1
clone_size: few

cdr3_nt: TGCAGCGTTGGGGCCCCAGGACTAGCGGGAGACGAGACCCAGTACTTC
cdr3_aa: CSVGAPGLAGDETQYF
d_call: TRBD2
j_call: TRBJ2-5
v_call: TRBV29-1
clone_size: few

cdr3_nt: TGTGCCAGTACCGCGCGGCCGTCGAACACTGAAGCTTTCTTT
cdr3_aa: CASTARPSNTEAFF
d_call: .
j_call: TRBJ1-1
v_call: TRBV19
clone_size: .

cdr3_nt: TGTGCCAGCAGCTTCGGGGACCTCAATCAGCCCCAGCATTTT
cdr3_aa: CASSFGDLNQPQHF
d_call: .
j_call: TRBJ1-5
v_call: TRBV7-9
clone_size: .

cdr3_nt: TGTGCCAGCAGACTCATACAGGGTTTCGATCAGCCCCAGCATTTT
cdr3_aa: CASRLIQGFDQPQHF
d_call: .
j_call: TRBJ1-5
v_call: TRBV28
clone_size: many

cdr3_nt: TGCAGCGTGGGTTCTGGACAGTGGAACACTGAAGCTTTCTTT
cdr3_aa: CSVGSGQWNTEAFF
d_call: .
j_call: TRBJ1-1
v_call: TRBV29-1
clone_size: few

cdr3_nt: TGTGCCAGCAGCTTAGCGCCCAGCGTGGGGGATACGCAGTATTTT
cdr3_aa: CASSLAPSVGDTQYF
d_call: .
j_call: TRBJ2-3
v_call: TRBV7-9
clone_size: few

cdr3_nt: TGCGCCAGCAGCTCCCGAACCAACAGGGAGAGGGCTGAAGCTTTCTTT
cdr3_aa: CASSSRTNRERAEAFF
d_call: .
j_call: TRBJ1-1
v_call: TRBV4-1
clone_size: .

cdr3_nt: TGTGCCAGCACAGGGTGGACTAGCGGGAGTTACGAGCAGTACTTC
cdr3_aa: CASTGWTSGSYEQYF
d_call: TRBD2
j_call: TRBJ2-7
v_call: TRBV7-9
clone_size: .

cdr3_nt: TGTGCCAGCAGCTTGGCAGGATCTGGAAACACCATATATTTT
cdr3_aa: CASSLAGSGNTIYF
d_call: .
j_call: TRBJ1-3
v_call: TRBV5-6
clone_size: .

cdr3_nt: TGCGCCAGCAGCGCTGACAGGGGATTTTACACTGAAGCTTTCTTT
cdr3_aa: CASSADRGFYTEAFF
d_call: TRBD1
j_call: TRBJ1-1
v_call: TRBV5-1
clone_size: few